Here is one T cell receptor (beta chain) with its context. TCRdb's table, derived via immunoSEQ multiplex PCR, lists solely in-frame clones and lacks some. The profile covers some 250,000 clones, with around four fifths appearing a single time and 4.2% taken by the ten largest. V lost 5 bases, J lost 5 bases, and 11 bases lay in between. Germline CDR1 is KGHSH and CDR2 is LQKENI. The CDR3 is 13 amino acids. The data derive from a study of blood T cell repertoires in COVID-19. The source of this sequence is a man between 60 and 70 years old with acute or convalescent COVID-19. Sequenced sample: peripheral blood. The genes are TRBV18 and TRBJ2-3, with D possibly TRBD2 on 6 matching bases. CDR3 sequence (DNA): TGTGCCAGCTCAAGTTTGGGGGGAGATACGCAGTATTTT. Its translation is CASSSLGGDTQYF.